The T cell receptor (beta chain) described here comes from a study of Graves' ophthalmopathy and Graves' hyperthyroidism. In its sample, this clonotype was seen a few times. CDR1 and CDR2 (germline): SGHTA, FQGNSA. Trimming cost V 3 bases and J 6 bases; bases outside gene matches: 1. CDR3 length: 12 amino acids. As the template, RNA transcripts were used to amplify TCR beta CDR3 regions. Scientists carried out first-round RT-PCR using HTBI primers and then a second-round multiplex PCR. TCRdb recomputed calls from the multiplex PCR reads with MiXCR, one row per CDR3 protein. The sample shows a few hundred thousand distinct CDR3 sequences, about two fifths of them seen only once.

The chain has TRBV7-2 and TRBJ1-2; 7 nucleotides agree with TRBD1. The sequenced sample was peripheral blood or thyroid tissue (not recorded which). This sequence was found in an adult man with Graves' hyperthyroidism. The chain's CDR3 is CASSLTGHGYTF. The DNA of the CDR3 is TGTGCCAGCAGCTTGACAGGGCATGGCTACACCTTC.